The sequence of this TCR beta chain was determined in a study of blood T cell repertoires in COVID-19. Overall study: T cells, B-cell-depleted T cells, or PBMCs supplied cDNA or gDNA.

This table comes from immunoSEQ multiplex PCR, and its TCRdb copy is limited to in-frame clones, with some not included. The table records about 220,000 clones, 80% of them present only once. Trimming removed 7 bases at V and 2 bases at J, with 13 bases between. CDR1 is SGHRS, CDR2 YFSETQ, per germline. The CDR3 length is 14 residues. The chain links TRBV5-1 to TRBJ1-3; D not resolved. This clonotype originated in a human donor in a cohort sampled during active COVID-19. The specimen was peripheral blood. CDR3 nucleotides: TGCGCCAGCCATGTCATTCCCCCTGGAAACACCATATATTTT. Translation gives CASHVIPPGNTIYF.